A selection of T cell receptor beta chains follows, all from one sample in a study of blood T cell repertoires in COVID-19. Sequencing used immunoSEQ multiplex PCR; TCRdb keeps in-frame clones, though not all of them. The sample carries 380,000 or so clones, about 87% recorded once. Sample: PBMCs or T cells enriched from blood (not recorded which). The receptor set was obtained from a man aged 25 to 40 who had recovered from COVID-19. Both conserved end residues are part of each CDR3. D genes are given only for firm matches. The size of a clone is reported for some rows only, either as once, few or many, or as a class for expanded clones.

clone size: NA
J gene: TRBJ1-2
V gene: TRBV9
D gene: NA
CDR3 protein: CASSVAAEANYGYTF
CDR3 DNA: TGTGCCAGCAGCGTAGCGGCGGAAGCTAACTATGGCTACACCTTC

clone size: NA
J gene: TRBJ2-1
V gene: TRBV7-6
D gene: TRBD2
CDR3 protein: CASTLAGGSSYNEQFF
CDR3 DNA: TGTGCCAGCACACTAGCGGGGGGGAGCTCCTACAATGAGCAGTTCTTC

clone size: NA
J gene: TRBJ1-6
V gene: TRBV30
D gene: NA
CDR3 protein: CGAGRSNSPLHF
CDR3 DNA: TGTGGAGCGGGACGGAGCAATTCACCCCTCCACTTT

clone size: NA
J gene: TRBJ2-7
V gene: TRBV10-1
D gene: TRBD2
CDR3 protein: CASSGLLPWGGPPRYEQYF
CDR3 DNA: TGCGCCAGCAGTGGTCTTCTTCCCTGGGGGGGACCACCACGGTACGAGCAGTACTTC

clone size: NA
J gene: TRBJ1-1
V gene: TRBV7-9
D gene: NA
CDR3 protein: CASSLGDGNTEAFF
CDR3 DNA: TGTGCCAGCAGCTTAGGCGATGGGAACACTGAAGCTTTCTTT

clone size: NA
J gene: TRBJ1-2
V gene: TRBV18
D gene: TRBD1
CDR3 protein: CASSGQPSNYGYTF
CDR3 DNA: TGTGCCAGCTCGGGACAGCCCTCTAACTATGGCTACACCTTC

clone size: NA
J gene: TRBJ2-2
V gene: TRBV18
D gene: TRBD1
CDR3 protein: CASASGGNTGELFF
CDR3 DNA: TGTGCCAGCGCATCAGGGGGCAACACCGGGGAGCTGTTTTTT

clone size: NA
J gene: TRBJ1-5
V gene: TRBV18
D gene: NA
CDR3 protein: CASSPSRDQPQHF
CDR3 DNA: TGTGCCAGCTCACCGTCCAGGGATCAGCCCCAGCATTTT

clone size: NA
J gene: TRBJ2-3
V gene: TRBV5-6
D gene: NA
CDR3 protein: CASSFGRGTDTQYF
CDR3 DNA: TGTGCCAGCAGCTTTGGGCGTGGCACAGATACGCAGTATTTT

clone size: NA
J gene: TRBJ1-5
V gene: TRBV6-1
D gene: NA
CDR3 protein: CASSEPGVLQPQHF
CDR3 DNA: TGTGCCAGCAGTGAGCCAGGGGTCCTTCAGCCCCAGCATTTT

clone size: NA
J gene: TRBJ2-1
V gene: TRBV6-5
D gene: NA
CDR3 protein: CASSSFRGDEQFF
CDR3 DNA: TGTGCCAGCAGTTCGTTTAGGGGTGATGAGCAGTTCTTC

clone size: NA
J gene: TRBJ2-5
V gene: TRBV7-9
D gene: NA
CDR3 protein: CASSLARDTMVSQYF
CDR3 DNA: TGTGCCAGCAGCTTAGCTCGTGATACAATGGTGTCCCAGTACTTC

clone size: once
J gene: TRBJ2-5
V gene: TRBV19
D gene: TRBD2
CDR3 protein: CASSISISGGASETQYF
CDR3 DNA: TGTGCCAGTAGTATCAGCATTAGCGGGGGGGCTTCAGAGACCCAGTACTTC

clone size: NA
J gene: TRBJ1-1
V gene: TRBV14
D gene: NA
CDR3 protein: CASSPQGGNTEAFF
CDR3 DNA: TGTGCCAGCAGCCCCCAAGGGGGGAACACTGAAGCTTTCTTT

clone size: once
J gene: TRBJ2-3
V gene: TRBV6-5
D gene: NA
CDR3 protein: CASSYSASADTQYF
CDR3 DNA: TGTGCCAGCAGTTATTCCGCTAGCGCAGATACGCAGTATTTT

clone size: NA
J gene: TRBJ2-7
V gene: TRBV5-4
D gene: NA
CDR3 protein: CASSLFGHQEGYEQYF
CDR3 DNA: TGTGCCAGCAGCCTGTTTGGCCACCAGGAGGGATACGAGCAGTACTTC

clone size: once
J gene: TRBJ1-1
V gene: TRBV30
D gene: NA
CDR3 protein: CAWSVTGGAFF
CDR3 DNA: TGTGCCTGGAGTGTAACCGGGGGTGCTTTCTTT

clone size: NA
J gene: TRBJ1-4
V gene: TRBV7-9
D gene: TRBD1
CDR3 protein: CASSLPATPGTGNEKLFF
CDR3 DNA: TGTGCCAGCAGCTTACCCGCCACCCCGGGGACAGGAAATGAAAAACTGTTTTTT

clone size: once
J gene: TRBJ1-3
V gene: TRBV30
D gene: NA
CDR3 protein: CALTENGNTIYF
CDR3 DNA: TGTGCCTTAACAGAGAATGGAAACACCATATATTTT

clone size: few
J gene: TRBJ1-1
V gene: TRBV4-3
D gene: NA
CDR3 protein: CASSQNRANTEAFF
CDR3 DNA: TGCGCCAGCAGCCAAAACAGGGCGAACACTGAAGCTTTCTTT

clone size: NA
J gene: TRBJ1-1
V gene: TRBV18
D gene: NA
CDR3 protein: CASSPYGAMNTEAFF
CDR3 DNA: TGTGCCAGCTCACCATATGGAGCTATGAACACTGAAGCTTTCTTT

clone size: few
J gene: TRBJ1-5
V gene: TRBV5-5
D gene: NA
CDR3 protein: CASSLEPSNQPQHF
CDR3 DNA: TGTGCCAGCAGCTTGGAGCCGAGCAATCAGCCCCAGCATTTT

clone size: NA
J gene: TRBJ1-1
V gene: TRBV2
D gene: NA
CDR3 protein: CASRDSYTEAFF
CDR3 DNA: TGTGCCAGCAGAGACAGTTACACTGAAGCTTTCTTT

clone size: NA
J gene: TRBJ1-2
V gene: TRBV7-6
D gene: TRBD1
CDR3 protein: CASSSYRGPSGNYGYTF
CDR3 DNA: TGTGCCAGCAGCTCCTACAGGGGACCCTCCGGCAACTATGGCTACACCTTC

clone size: many
J gene: TRBJ2-7
V gene: TRBV4-2
D gene: NA
CDR3 protein: CASSQGPGNLDEQYF
CDR3 DNA: TGTGCCAGCAGCCAAGGGCCAGGGAACCTGGACGAGCAGTACTTC

clone size: NA
J gene: TRBJ2-5
V gene: TRBV5-1
D gene: NA
CDR3 protein: CASSGSQETQYF
CDR3 DNA: TGCGCCAGCAGCGGCTCCCAAGAGACCCAGTACTTC

clone size: NA
J gene: TRBJ1-1
V gene: TRBV9
D gene: NA
CDR3 protein: CASGGSTEAFF
CDR3 DNA: TGTGCCAGCGGTGGGAGCACTGAAGCTTTCTTT

clone size: NA
J gene: TRBJ1-2
V gene: TRBV4-1
D gene: TRBD1
CDR3 protein: CASSQTGVDYGYTF
CDR3 DNA: TGCGCCAGCAGCCAAACAGGGGTAGACTATGGCTACACCTTC

clone size: NA
J gene: TRBJ1-6
V gene: TRBV3-1/TRBV3-2
D gene: NA
CDR3 protein: CASSPGGANSPLHF
CDR3 DNA: TGTGCCAGCAGCCCCGGTGGGGCGAATTCACCCCTCCACTTT

clone size: NA
J gene: TRBJ1-1
V gene: TRBV5-1
D gene: TRBD1
CDR3 protein: CASTLTGTYTEAFF
CDR3 DNA: TGCGCCAGCACGCTGACAGGGACTTACACTGAAGCTTTCTTT

clone size: NA
J gene: TRBJ1-6
V gene: TRBV5-5
D gene: NA
CDR3 protein: CASSTEYQGISYNSPLHF
CDR3 DNA: TGTGCCAGCAGCACCGAATACCAGGGAATCTCCTATAATTCACCCCTCCACTTT

clone size: NA
J gene: TRBJ2-3
V gene: TRBV11-2
D gene: TRBD1
CDR3 protein: CASSPRTGQGDTQYF
CDR3 DNA: TGTGCCAGCAGCCCCCGGACAGGGCAGGGAGATACGCAGTATTTT

clone size: NA
J gene: TRBJ2-2
V gene: TRBV6-4
D gene: NA
CDR3 protein: CASSDTTESTGELFF
CDR3 DNA: TGTGCCAGCAGTGACACGACAGAGAGCACCGGGGAGCTGTTTTTT

clone size: NA
J gene: TRBJ1-1
V gene: TRBV18
D gene: NA
CDR3 protein: CASSPPQGGHTEAFF
CDR3 DNA: TGTGCCAGCTCACCACCTCAGGGAGGCCACACTGAAGCTTTCTTT

clone size: NA
J gene: TRBJ1-5
V gene: TRBV15
D gene: TRBD1
CDR3 protein: CATTPGTGYQPQHF
CDR3 DNA: TGTGCCACCACTCCCGGGACAGGGTATCAGCCCCAGCATTTT

clone size: NA
J gene: TRBJ2-3
V gene: TRBV7-2
D gene: TRBD2
CDR3 protein: CASSFLTGAGAATDTQYF
CDR3 DNA: TGTGCCAGCAGTTTCCTAACGGGAGCGGGGGCAGCGACAGATACGCAGTATTTT

clone size: once
J gene: TRBJ1-1
V gene: TRBV6-1
D gene: NA
CDR3 protein: CATQSVGSEAFF
CDR3 DNA: TGTGCCACACAATCGGTGGGCTCTGAAGCTTTCTTT

clone size: NA
J gene: TRBJ1-4
V gene: TRBV18
D gene: TRBD1
CDR3 protein: CASSFRTGANEKLFF
CDR3 DNA: TGTGCCAGCTCTTTCCGGACAGGAGCTAATGAAAAACTGTTTTTT

clone size: NA
J gene: TRBJ1-4
V gene: TRBV5-1
D gene: NA
CDR3 protein: CASRDQGAKLFF
CDR3 DNA: TGCGCCAGCAGAGATCAGGGTGCAAAACTGTTTTTT

clone size: NA
J gene: TRBJ2-2
V gene: TRBV7-2
D gene: NA
CDR3 protein: CASSLVSGVLNTGELFF
CDR3 DNA: TGTGCCAGCAGCTTAGTTTCTGGAGTCCTTAACACCGGGGAGCTGTTTTTT